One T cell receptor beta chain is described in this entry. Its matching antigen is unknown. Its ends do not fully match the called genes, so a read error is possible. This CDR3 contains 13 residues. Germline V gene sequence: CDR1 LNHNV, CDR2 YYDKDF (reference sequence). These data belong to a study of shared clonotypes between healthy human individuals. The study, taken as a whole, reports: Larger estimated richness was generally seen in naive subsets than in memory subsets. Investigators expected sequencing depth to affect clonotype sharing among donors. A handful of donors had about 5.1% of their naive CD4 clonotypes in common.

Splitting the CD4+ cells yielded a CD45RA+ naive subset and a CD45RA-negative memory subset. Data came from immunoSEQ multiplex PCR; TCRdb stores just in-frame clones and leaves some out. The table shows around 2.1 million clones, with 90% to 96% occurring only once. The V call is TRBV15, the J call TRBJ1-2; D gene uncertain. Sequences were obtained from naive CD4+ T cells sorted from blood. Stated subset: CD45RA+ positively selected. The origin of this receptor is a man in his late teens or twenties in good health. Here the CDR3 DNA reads TGTGCCACCAGCAGAGATGGAGACGGACCACCAGGCTTC. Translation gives CATSRDGDGPPGF.